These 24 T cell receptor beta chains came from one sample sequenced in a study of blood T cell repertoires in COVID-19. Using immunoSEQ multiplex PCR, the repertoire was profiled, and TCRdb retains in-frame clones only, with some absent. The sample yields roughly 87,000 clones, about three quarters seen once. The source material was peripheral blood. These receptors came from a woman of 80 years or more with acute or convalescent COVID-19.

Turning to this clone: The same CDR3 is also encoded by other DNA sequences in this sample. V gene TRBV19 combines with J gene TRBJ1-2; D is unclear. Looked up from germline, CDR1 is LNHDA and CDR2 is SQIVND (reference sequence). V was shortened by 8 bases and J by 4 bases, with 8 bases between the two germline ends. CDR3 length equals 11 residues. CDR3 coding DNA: TGTGCCAGTTCTAGCAGCTATGGCTACACCTTC. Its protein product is CASSSSYGYTF.

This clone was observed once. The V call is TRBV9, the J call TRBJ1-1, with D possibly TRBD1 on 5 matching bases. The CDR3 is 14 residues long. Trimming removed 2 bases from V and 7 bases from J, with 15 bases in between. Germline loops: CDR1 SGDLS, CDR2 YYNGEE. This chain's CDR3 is CASSVGADRIEAFF. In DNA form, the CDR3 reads TGTGCCAGCAGCGTTGGGGCAGACCGAATTGAAGCTTTCTTT.

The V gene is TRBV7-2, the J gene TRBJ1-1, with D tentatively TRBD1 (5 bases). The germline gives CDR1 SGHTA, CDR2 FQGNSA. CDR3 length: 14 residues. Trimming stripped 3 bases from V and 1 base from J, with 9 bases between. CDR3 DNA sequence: TGTGCCAGCAGCTTTGGCAGGGCGAACACTGAAGCTTTCTTT. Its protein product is CASSFGRANTEAFF.

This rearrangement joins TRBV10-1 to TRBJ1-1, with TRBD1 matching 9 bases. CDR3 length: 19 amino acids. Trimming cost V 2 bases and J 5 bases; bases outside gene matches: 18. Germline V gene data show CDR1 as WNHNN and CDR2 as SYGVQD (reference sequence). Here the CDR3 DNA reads TGCGCCAGCAGTGAGGGAATATCTGGTATAGGACAGGGGAATACTGAAGCTTTCTTT. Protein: CASSEGISGIGQGNTEAFF.

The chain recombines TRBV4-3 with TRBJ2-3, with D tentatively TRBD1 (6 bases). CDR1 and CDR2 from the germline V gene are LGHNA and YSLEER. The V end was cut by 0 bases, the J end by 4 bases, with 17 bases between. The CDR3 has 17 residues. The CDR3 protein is CASSQDIGPRGPDTQYF. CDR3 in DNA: TGCGCCAGCAGCCAAGATATCGGACCCAGGGGCCCAGATACGCAGTATTTT.

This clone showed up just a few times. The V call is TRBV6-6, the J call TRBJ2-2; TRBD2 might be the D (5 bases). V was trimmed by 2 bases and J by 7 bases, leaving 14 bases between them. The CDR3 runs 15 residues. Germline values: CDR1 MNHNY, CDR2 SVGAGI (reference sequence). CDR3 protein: CASSYRVASSGELFF. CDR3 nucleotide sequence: TGTGCCAGCAGTTACCGGGTAGCGTCTAGCGGGGAGCTGTTTTTT.

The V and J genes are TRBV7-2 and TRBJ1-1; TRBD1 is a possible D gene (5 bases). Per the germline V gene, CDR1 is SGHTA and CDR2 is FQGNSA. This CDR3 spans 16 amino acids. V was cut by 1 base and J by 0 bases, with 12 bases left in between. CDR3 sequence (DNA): TGTGCCAGCAGCTTAGGGGGGGGACTTATGAACACTGAAGCTTTCTTT. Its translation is CASSLGGGLMNTEAFF.

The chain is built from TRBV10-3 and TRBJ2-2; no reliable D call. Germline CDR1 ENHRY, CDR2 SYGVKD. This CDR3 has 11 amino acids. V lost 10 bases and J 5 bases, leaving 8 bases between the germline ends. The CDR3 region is CATAQTGELFF. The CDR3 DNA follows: TGTGCCACCGCACAGACCGGGGAGCTGTTTTTT.

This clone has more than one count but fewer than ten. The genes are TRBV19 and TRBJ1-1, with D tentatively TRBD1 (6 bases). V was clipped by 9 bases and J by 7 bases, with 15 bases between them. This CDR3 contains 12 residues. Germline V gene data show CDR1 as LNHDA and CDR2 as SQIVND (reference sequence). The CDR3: CASHGQFGEAFF. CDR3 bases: TGTGCCAGCCACGGACAGTTTGGTGAAGCTTTCTTT. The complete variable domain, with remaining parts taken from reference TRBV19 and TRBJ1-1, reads DGGITQSPKYLFRKEGQNVTLSCEQNLNHDAMYWYRQDPGQGLRLIYYSQIVNDFQKGDIAEGYSVSREKKESFPLTVTSAQKNPTAFYLCASHGQFGEAFFGQGTRLTVV.

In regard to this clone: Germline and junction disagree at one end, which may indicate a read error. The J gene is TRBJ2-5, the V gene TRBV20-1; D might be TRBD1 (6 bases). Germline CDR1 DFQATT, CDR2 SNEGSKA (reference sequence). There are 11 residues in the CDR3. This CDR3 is CRATRGETQYF. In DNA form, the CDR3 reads TGCAGGGCTACGAGGGGGGAGACCCAGTACTTC.

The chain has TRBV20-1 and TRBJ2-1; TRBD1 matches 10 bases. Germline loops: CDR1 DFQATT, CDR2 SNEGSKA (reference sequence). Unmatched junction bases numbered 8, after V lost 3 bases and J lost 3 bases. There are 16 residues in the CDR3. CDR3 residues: CSASFQDRGYYNEQFF. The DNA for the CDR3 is TGCAGTGCTAGTTTCCAGGACAGGGGGTACTACAATGAGCAGTTCTTC.

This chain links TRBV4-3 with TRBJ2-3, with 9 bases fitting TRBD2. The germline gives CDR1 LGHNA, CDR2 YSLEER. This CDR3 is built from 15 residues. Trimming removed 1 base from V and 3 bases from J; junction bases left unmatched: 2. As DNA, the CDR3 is TGCGCCAGCAGCCAAGTCGCGGGAGGGACAGATACGCAGTATTTT. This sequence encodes CASSQVAGGTDTQYF.

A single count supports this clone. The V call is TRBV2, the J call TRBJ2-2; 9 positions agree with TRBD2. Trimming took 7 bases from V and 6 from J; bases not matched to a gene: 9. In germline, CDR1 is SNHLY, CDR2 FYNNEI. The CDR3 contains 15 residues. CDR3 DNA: TGTGCCAGCACCGCGCGGGGGGGTGAGGCCGGGGAGCTGTTTTTT. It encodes CASTARGGEAGELFF.

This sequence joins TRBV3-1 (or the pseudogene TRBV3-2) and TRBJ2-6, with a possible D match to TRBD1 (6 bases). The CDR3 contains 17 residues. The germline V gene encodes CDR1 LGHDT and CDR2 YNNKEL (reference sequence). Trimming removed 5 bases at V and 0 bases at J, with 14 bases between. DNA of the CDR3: TGTGCCAGCAGCTCCGGGACACTACTCTCTGGGGCCAACGTCCTGACTTTC. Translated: CASSSGTLLSGANVLTF.

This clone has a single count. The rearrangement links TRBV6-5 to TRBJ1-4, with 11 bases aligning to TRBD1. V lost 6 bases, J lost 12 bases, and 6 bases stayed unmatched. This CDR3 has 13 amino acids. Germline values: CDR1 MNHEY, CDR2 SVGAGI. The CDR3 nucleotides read TGTGCCAGCAGCGGGACAGGGGGTTTAGAACTGTTTTTT. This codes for CASSGTGGLELFF.

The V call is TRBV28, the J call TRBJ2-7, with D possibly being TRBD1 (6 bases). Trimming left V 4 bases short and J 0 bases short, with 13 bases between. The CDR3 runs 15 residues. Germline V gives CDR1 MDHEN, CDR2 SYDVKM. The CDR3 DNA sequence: TGTGCCAGCAGTTCCGGGACACGGAGCTCCTACGAGCAGTACTTC. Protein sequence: CASSSGTRSSYEQYF.

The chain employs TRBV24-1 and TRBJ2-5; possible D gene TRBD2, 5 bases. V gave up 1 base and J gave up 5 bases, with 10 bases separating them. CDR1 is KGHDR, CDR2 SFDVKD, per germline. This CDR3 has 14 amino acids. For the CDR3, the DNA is TGTGCCACCAGTGATTTTCTAGCTGGGGAGACCCAGTACTTC. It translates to CATSDFLAGETQYF.

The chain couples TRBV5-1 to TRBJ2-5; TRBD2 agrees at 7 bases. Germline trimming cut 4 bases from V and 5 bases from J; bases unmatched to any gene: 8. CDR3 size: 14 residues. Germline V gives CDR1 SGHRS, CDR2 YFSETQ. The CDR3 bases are TGCGCCAGCAGCCCCGACACCGGGGGGGAGACCCAGTACTTC. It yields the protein CASSPDTGGETQYF. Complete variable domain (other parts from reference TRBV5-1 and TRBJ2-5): KAGVTQTPRYLIKTRGQQVTLSCSPISGHRSVSWYQQTPGQGLQFLFEYFSETQRNKGNFPGRFSGRQFSNSRSEMNVSTLELGDSALYLCASSPDTGGETQYFGPGTRLLVL.

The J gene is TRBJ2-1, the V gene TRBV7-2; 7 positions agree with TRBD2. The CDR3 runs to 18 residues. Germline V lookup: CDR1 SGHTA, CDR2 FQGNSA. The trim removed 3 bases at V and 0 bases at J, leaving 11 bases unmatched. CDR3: CASSLVSGHLSSYNEQFF. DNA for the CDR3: TGTGCCAGCAGCTTGGTTAGCGGGCACTTGAGCTCCTACAATGAGCAGTTCTTC.

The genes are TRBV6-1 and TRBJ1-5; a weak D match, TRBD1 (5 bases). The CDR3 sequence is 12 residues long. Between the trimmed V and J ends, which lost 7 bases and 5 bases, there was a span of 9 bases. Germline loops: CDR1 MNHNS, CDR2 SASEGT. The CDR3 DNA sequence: TGTGCCAGCATCGACAGTTATCAGCCCCAGCATTTT. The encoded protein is CASIDSYQPQHF.

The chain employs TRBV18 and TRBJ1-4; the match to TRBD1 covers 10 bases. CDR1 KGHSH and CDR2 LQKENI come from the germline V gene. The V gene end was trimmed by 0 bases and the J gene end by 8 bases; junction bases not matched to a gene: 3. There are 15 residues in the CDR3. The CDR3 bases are TGTGCCAGCTCACCACCGGGACAGGGGTCCGAAAAACTGTTTTTT. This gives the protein CASSPPGQGSEKLFF.

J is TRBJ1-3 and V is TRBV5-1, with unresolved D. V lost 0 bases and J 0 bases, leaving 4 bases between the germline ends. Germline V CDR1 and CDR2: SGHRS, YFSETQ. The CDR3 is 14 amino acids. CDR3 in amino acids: CASSLGGSGNTIYF. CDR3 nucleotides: TGCGCCAGCAGCTTGGGAGGCTCTGGAAACACCATATATTTT.

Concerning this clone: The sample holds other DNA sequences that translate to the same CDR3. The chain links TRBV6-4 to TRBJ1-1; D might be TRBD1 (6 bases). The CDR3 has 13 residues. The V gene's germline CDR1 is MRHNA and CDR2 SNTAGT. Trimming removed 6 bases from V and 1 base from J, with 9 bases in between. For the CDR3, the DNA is TGTGCCAGCAGCCAGGGGAGGAACACTGAAGCTTTCTTT. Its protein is CASSQGRNTEAFF.

The CDR3 sequence: CASNKDRWDNTEAFF. CDR3 nucleotide sequence: TGTGCCAGCAACAAGGACAGGTGGGATAACACTGAAGCTTTCTTT. This sequence joins TRBV5-5 and TRBJ1-1; TRBD1 agrees at 7 bases. V shed 6 bases, J shed 2 bases, and the junction held 10 bases outside the gene matches. CDR1 and CDR2 (germline): SGHKS, YYEKEE (reference sequence). The CDR3 sequence is 15 residues long. Based on the CDR3 plus reference TRBV5-5 and TRBJ1-1, the full variable domain is DAGVTQSPTHLIKTRGQQVTLRCSPISGHKSVSWYQQVLGQGPQFIFQYYEKEERGRGNFPDRFSARQFPNYSSELNVNALLLGDSALYLCASNKDRWDNTEAFFGQGTRLTVV.